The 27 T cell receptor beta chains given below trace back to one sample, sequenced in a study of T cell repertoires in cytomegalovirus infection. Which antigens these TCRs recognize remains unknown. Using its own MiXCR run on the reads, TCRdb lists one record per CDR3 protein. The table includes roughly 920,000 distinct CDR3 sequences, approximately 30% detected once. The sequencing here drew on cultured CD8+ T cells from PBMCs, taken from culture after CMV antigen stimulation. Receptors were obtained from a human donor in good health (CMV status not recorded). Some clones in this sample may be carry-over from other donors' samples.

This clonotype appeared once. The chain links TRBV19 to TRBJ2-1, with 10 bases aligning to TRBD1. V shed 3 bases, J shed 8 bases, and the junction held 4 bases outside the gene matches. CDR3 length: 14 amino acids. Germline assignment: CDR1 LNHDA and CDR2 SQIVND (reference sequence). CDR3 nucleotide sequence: TGTGCCAGTAGTATCGGGACAGGGGCATATGAGCAGTTCTTC. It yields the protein CASSIGTGAYEQFF.

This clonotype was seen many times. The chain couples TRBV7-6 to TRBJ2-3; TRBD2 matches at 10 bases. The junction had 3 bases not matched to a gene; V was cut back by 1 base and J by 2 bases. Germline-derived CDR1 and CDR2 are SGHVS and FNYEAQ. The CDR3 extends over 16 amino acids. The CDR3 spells CASSLGTSGNTDTQYF. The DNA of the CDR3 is TGTGCCAGCAGCTTAGGGACTAGCGGTAACACAGATACGCAGTATTTT.

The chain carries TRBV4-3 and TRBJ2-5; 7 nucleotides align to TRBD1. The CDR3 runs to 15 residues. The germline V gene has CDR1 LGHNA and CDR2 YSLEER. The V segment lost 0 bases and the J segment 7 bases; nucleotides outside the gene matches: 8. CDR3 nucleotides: TGCGCCAGCAGCCAAGACCAGGGGGTTTTTGGGACCCAGTACTTC. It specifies CASSQDQGVFGTQYF.

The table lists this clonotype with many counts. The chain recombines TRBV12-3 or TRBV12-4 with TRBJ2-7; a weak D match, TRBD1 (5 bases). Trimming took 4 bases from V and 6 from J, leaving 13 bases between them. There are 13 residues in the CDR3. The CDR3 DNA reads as TGTGCCAGCAGTTCAACCCTACAGGTCGAGCAGTACTTC. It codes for CASSSTLQVEQYF.

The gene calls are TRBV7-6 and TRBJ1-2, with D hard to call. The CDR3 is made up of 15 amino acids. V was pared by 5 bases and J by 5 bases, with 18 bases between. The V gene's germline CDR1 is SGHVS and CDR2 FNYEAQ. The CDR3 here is CASSPQLDVFYGYTF. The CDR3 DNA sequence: TGTGCCAGCAGCCCCCAATTGGATGTTTTTTATGGCTACACCTTC.

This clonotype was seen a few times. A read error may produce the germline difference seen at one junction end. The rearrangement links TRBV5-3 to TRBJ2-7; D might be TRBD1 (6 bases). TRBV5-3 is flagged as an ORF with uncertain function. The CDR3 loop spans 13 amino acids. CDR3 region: CASSLEDSYEQYF. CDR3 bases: TGTGCCAGCAGCTTAGAGGACAGCTACGAGCAGTACTTC.

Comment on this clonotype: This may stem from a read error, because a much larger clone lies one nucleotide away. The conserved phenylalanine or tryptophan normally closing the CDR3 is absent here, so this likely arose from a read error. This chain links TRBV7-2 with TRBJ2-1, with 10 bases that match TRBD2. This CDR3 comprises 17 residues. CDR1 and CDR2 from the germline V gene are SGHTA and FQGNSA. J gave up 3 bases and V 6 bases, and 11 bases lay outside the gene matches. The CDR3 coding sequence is TGTGCCAGCAGTCCTGGGGATGGACTAGCGGTCTACAATGAGCAGTTCTAC. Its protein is CASSPGDGLAVYNEQFY.

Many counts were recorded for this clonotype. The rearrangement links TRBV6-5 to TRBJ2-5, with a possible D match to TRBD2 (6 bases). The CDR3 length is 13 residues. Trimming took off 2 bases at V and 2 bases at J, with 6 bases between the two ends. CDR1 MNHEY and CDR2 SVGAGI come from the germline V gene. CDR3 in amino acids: CASSYGGQETQYF. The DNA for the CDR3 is TGTGCCAGCAGTTACGGGGGGCAAGAGACCCAGTACTTC.

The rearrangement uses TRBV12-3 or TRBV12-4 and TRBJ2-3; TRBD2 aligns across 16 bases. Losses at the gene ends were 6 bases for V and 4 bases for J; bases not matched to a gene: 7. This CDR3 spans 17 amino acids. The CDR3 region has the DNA TGTGCCAGCAGGTTTGGGACTAGCGGGGGGGCGGCAGATACGCAGTATTTT. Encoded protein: CASRFGTSGGAADTQYF.

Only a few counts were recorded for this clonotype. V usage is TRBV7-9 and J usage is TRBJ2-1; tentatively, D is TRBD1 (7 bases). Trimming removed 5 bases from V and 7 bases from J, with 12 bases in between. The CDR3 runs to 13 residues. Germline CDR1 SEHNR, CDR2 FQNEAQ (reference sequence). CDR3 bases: TGTGCCAGCAGCAAACAGGGGAGGAATGAGCAGTTCTTC. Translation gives CASSKQGRNEQFF.

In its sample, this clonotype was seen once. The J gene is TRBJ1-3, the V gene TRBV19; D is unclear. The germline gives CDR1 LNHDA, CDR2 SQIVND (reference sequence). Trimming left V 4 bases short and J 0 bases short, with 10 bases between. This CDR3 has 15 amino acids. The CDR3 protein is CASSTSDNSGNTIYF. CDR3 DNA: TGTGCCAGTAGTACCTCCGACAACTCTGGAAACACCATATATTTT.

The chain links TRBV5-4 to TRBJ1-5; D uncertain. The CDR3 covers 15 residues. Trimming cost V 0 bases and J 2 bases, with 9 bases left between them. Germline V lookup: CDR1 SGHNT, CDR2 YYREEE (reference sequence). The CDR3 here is CASSLAGDGNQPQHF. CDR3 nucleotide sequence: TGTGCCAGCAGCTTGGCGGGAGACGGCAATCAGCCCCAGCATTTT.

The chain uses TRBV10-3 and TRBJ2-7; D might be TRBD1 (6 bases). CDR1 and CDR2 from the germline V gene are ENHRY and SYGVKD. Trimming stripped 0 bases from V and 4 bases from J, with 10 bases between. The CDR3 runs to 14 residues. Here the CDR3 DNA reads TGTGCCATCAGTGAGTCGGCAGGGGCTTACGAGCAGTACGTC. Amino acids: CAISESAGAYEQYV.

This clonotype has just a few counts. CDR3 in DNA: TGCAGCGTTGAATTGGACACCCAAGAGACCCAGTACTTC. It yields the protein CSVELDTQETQYF. This chain uses TRBV29-1 with TRBJ2-5, with D perhaps TRBD1 (5 bases). The CDR3 runs 13 residues. From germline, CDR1 is SQVTM and CDR2 ANQGSEA. Trimming cost V 2 bases and J 1 base, with 8 bases left between them.

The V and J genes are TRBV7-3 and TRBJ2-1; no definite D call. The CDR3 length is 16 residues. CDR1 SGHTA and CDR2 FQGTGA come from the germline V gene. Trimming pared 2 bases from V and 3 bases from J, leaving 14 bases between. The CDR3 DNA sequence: TGTGCCAGCAGCTTAGGGCCGGCCGAAGTCTACAATGAGCAGTTCTTC. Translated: CASSLGPAEVYNEQFF.

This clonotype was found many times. CDR3 sequence (DNA): TGTGCTAGTGGTTTGGGAGGGACTCCGCGAGTCTATGGCTACACCTTC. Translation gives CASGLGGTPRVYGYTF. The chain uses TRBV12-5 and TRBJ1-2; tentatively, D is TRBD1 (5 bases). The CDR3 contains 16 residues. V lost 1 base and J 4 bases, leaving 16 bases between the germline ends. Per the germline V gene, CDR1 is LGHNT and CDR2 is FRNRAP.

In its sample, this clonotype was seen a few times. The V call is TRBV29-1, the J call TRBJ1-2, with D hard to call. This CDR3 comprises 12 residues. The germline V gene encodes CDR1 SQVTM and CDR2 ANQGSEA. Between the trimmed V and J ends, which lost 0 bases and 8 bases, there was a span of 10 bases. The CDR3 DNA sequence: TGCAGCGTTGAAGATGGGCCCTGGGGCTACACCTTC. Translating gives CSVEDGPWGYTF.

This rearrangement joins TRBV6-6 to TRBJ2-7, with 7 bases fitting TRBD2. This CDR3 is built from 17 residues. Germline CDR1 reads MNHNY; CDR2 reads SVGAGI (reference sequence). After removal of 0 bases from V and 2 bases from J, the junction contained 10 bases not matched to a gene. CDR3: CASSYSPMGGPAYEQYF. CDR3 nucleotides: TGTGCCAGCAGTTACTCGCCCATGGGAGGGCCTGCCTACGAGCAGTACTTC.

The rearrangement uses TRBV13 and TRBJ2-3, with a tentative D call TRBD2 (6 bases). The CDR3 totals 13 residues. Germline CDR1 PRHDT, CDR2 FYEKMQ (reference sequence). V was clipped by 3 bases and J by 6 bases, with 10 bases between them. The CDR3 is CASSLPRGDTQYF. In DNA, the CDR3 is TGTGCCAGCAGCTTGCCCCGGGGGGATACGCAGTATTTT. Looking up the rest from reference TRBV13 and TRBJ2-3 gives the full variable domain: AAGVIQSPRHLIKEKRETATLKCYPIPRHDTVYWYQQGPGQDPQFLISFYEKMQSDKGSIPDRFSAQQFSDYHSELNMSSLELGDSALYFCASSLPRGDTQYFGPGTRLTVL.

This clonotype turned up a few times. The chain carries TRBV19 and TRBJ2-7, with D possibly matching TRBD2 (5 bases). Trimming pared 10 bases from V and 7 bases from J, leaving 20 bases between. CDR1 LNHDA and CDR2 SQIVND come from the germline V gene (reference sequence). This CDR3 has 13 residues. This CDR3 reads CATSTGPGREQYF. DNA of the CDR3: TGTGCCACCTCAACCGGACCGGGAAGGGAGCAGTACTTC.

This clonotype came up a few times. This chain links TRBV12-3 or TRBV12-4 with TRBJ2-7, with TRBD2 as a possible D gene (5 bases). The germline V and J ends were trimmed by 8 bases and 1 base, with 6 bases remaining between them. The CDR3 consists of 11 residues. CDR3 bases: TGTGCCAGCGGGGAGTCCTACGAGCAGTACTTC. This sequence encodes CASGESYEQYF.

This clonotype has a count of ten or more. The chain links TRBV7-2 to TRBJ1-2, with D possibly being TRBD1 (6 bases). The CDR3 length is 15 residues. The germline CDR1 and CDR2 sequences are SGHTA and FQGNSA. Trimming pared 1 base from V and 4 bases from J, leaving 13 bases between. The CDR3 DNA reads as TGTGCCAGCAGCTTAGGTTGGGGGGCCGGCTATGGCTACACCTTC. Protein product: CASSLGWGAGYGYTF.

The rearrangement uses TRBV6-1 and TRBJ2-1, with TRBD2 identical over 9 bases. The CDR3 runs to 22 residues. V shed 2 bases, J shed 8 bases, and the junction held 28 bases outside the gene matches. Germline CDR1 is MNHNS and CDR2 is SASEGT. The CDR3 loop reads CASSEWVSRTSRRGGDEDEQFF. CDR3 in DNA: TGTGCCAGCAGTGAATGGGTAAGCAGGACATCGCGGCGGGGGGGCGATGAAGATGAGCAGTTCTTC.

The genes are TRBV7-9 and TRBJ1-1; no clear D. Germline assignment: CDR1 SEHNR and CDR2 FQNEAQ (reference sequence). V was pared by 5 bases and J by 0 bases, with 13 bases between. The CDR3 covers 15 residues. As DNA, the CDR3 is TGTGCCAGCAGCCCGAGGGTGCTAATGAACACTGAAGCTTTCTTT. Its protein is CASSPRVLMNTEAFF.

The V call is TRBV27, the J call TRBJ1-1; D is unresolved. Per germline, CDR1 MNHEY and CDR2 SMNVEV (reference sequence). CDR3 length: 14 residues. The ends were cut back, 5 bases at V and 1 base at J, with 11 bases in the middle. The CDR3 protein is CASSTLGPNTEAFF. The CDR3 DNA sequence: TGTGCCAGCAGTACCCTAGGCCCGAACACTGAAGCTTTCTTT.

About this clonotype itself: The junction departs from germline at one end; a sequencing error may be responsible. CDR3 bases: TGCGCCAGCAGCCAGGACAGGGACTATGGCTGCACCTTC. It encodes CASSQDRDYGCTF. The chain carries TRBV4-1 and TRBJ1-2; TRBD1 matches 8 bases. This CDR3 comprises 13 residues. Germline lookup yields CDR1 MGHRA and CDR2 YSYEKL.

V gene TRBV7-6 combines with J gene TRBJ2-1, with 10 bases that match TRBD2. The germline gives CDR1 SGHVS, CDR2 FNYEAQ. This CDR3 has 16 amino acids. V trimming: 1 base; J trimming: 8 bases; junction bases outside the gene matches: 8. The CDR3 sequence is CASSLGLAGGGDEQFF. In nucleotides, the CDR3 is TGTGCCAGCAGCTTAGGCTTAGCGGGGGGTGGCGATGAGCAGTTCTTC.